This record covers a single TCR beta chain. Its antigen is not known. The sample comes from a study of T cell repertoires in cytomegalovirus infection. Study at large: The study used recently identified HLA-C-restricted and well-studied HLA-B-restricted CMV epitopes. Study results and caveats: HLA-C-restricted CMV-specific TCR beta clonotypes were dominant in the ex vivo response.

This CDR3 is built from 14 residues. Germline CDR1 SEHNR, CDR2 FQNEAQ (reference sequence). Trimming took 5 bases from V and 4 from J; bases not matched to a gene: 6. MiXCR, run by TCRdb on the reads, gives a single entry per CDR3 protein. This sample has fewer than 650,000 distinct CDR3 sequences, with around 40% found just once. Sequences were derived from cultured PBMCs, sampled from culture after CMV antigen stimulation. The rearrangement links TRBV7-9 to TRBJ2-5; 8 bases align to TRBD1. The receptor was derived from a human donor in good health (CMV status not recorded). Some clones in this sample may be carry-over from other donors' samples. In DNA form, the CDR3 reads TGTGCCAGCAGCACTCAGGGGGCCCCAGAGACCCAGTACTTC. The encoded protein is CASSTQGAPETQYF.